The T cell receptor (beta chain) described here comes from a study of OX40 agonist ivuxolimab in advanced cancers. The CDR3 consists of 13 residues. Trimming shortened V by 6 bases and J by 7 bases, and 12 bases separated the two germline ends. Germline CDR1 and CDR2: KGHSH and LQKENI. The assay was immunoSEQ multiplex PCR, and TCRdb's table has in-frame clones only and misses some. The profile shows some 55,000 clones, approximately 89% of them singletons. The sample was CD4+ or CD8+ T cells sorted from blood, taken in a trial of the OX40 agonist ivuxolimab. This receptor was taken from an adult with an advanced solid tumor such as melanoma, head and neck, liver or kidney cancer. The chain couples TRBV18 to TRBJ1-4; a possible D gene is TRBD1 (6 bases). The chain's CDR3 is CASSRGAGEKLFF. CDR3 in DNA: TGTGCCAGCTCGCGGGGGGCAGGTGAAAAACTGTTTTTT.